Each of the 9 T cell receptor beta chains below was sequenced from the same sample in a study of molecular identifiers for immune sequencing clone quantification. TCRdb called the PCR reads again in MiXCR, with one record for every CDR3 protein. The data contain about half a million distinct CDR3 sequences, about a fifth of them singletons. The sample comprised naive CD8+ T cells from blood, with Jurkat cell RNA spiked in. The sample's subset: FACS-sorted CD8+CD4-CCR7+CD45RA+ naive T cells. Receptors were obtained from a human donor in good health. Some libraries in this study had Jurkat cell RNA spiked in.

This clonotype has a count of ten or more. The rearrangement links TRBV5-5 to TRBJ1-1; D gene uncertain. Germline V gene sequence: CDR1 SGHKS, CDR2 YYEKEE (reference sequence). The V end was cut by 4 bases, the J end by 5 bases, with 15 bases between. This CDR3 is built from 14 residues. The CDR3 reads CASSLNPDLTEAFF. CDR3 in DNA: TGTGCCAGCAGCCTAAACCCGGACCTGACTGAAGCTTTCTTT.

This clonotype appeared a few times. The CDR3 region has the DNA TGCGCCAGCAGCGCTAGGGACAGCTCTGGAAACACCATATATTTT. Residues: CASSARDSSGNTIYF. The V and J genes are TRBV4-3 and TRBJ1-3; 7 bases map to TRBD1. Germline trimming cut 5 bases from V and 0 bases from J; bases unmatched to any gene: 4. The V gene's germline CDR1 is LGHNA and CDR2 YSLEER. The CDR3 has 15 amino acids.

This clonotype was seen a handful of times. J is TRBJ2-3 and V is TRBV10-2, with TRBD1 as a possible D gene (7 bases). V was trimmed by 10 bases and J by 3 bases, leaving 26 bases between them. Germline V gene lookup returns CDR1 WSHSY and CDR2 SAAADI. The CDR3 spans 17 residues. CDR3 sequence: CATVSRGAEWRTDTQYF. CDR3 bases: TGCGCCACCGTAAGCAGGGGGGCCGAGTGGCGGACAGATACGCAGTATTTT.

This clonotype has ten or more counts. The V gene is TRBV19, the J gene TRBJ1-5; possible D gene TRBD1, 5 bases. The CDR3 sequence is 15 residues long. The V end was cut by 1 base, the J end by 2 bases, with 9 bases between. CDR1 is LNHDA, CDR2 SQIVND, per germline (reference sequence). CDR3: CASSIAGVGNQPQHF. The CDR3 bases are TGTGCCAGTAGTATAGCGGGGGTCGGCAATCAGCCCCAGCATTTT.

This chain uses TRBV4-1 with TRBJ2-3; the match to TRBD2 covers 8 bases. After removal of 3 bases from V and 4 bases from J, the junction contained 12 bases not matched to a gene. The CDR3 is 17 residues long. Germline V gives CDR1 MGHRA, CDR2 YSYEKL. Here the CDR3 DNA reads TGCGCCAGCAGCCAGGACACGGGGGGGCCCTGGGCAGATACGCAGTATTTT. It codes for CASSQDTGGPWADTQYF.

This clonotype was seen ten or more times. The CDR3, as DNA: TGTGCCAGCAGTTACGGGGCAGGGCCAGGTACTGGGGCCAACGTCCTGACTTTC. This sequence encodes CASSYGAGPGTGANVLTF. The chain couples TRBV6-5 to TRBJ2-6; possible D gene TRBD1, 5 bases. This CDR3 is built from 18 residues. Germline values: CDR1 MNHEY, CDR2 SVGAGI. V lost 2 bases, J lost 2 bases, and 16 bases lay in between.

This clonotype came up many times. The chain couples TRBV27 to TRBJ2-2; D is unresolved. CDR3 length: 12 amino acids. V dropped 3 bases and J dropped 9 bases, with 8 bases sitting between them. CDR1 is MNHEY and CDR2 is SMNVEV in the germline V gene (reference sequence). In nucleotides, the CDR3 is TGTGCCAGCAGTTTTTCCAGACGGGAGCTGTTTTTT. As protein: CASSFSRRELFF.

Many counts were recorded for this clonotype. The chain is built from TRBV20-1 and TRBJ2-3; 9 nucleotides align to TRBD2. The germline gives CDR1 DFQATT, CDR2 SNEGSKA (reference sequence). CDR3 length equals 16 residues. The trim removed 0 bases at V and 2 bases at J, leaving 6 bases unmatched. The CDR3 here is CSARDWAGGVTDTQYF. The CDR3, as DNA: TGCAGTGCTAGAGATTGGGCGGGAGGGGTCACAGATACGCAGTATTTT.

There are many counts of this clonotype. The rearrangement joins TRBV6-2 or TRBV6-3 to TRBJ2-7; TRBD2 agrees at 8 bases. The V gene end was trimmed by 0 bases and the J gene end by 6 bases; junction bases not matched to a gene: 7. The germline CDR1 and CDR2 sequences are MNHEY and SVGEGT. The CDR3 totals 15 residues. Here the CDR3 reads CASSYSGSSGPEQYF. In nucleotides, the CDR3 is TGTGCCAGCAGTTACTCGGGATCTAGCGGGCCCGAGCAGTACTTC.